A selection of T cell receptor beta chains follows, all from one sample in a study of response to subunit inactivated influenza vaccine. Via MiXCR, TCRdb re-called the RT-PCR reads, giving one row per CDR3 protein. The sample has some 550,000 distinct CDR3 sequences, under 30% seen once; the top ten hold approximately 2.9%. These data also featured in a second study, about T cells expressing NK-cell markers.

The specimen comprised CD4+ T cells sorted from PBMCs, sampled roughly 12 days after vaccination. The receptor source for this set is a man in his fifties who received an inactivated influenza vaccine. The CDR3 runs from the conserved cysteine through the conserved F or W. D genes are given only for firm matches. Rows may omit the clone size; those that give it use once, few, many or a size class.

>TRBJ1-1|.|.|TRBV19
TGTGCCAGTAGTCCCAGCCCTACGAACACTGAAGCTTTCTTT
CASSPSPTNTEAFF
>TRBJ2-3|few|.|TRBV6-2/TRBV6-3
TGTGCCAGCAGTTACTCGCAAAATACGCAGTATTTT
CASSYSQNTQYF
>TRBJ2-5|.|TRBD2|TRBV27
TGTGCCAGCAGTTTAGCGGGGGGCTTTTCACAAGAGACCCAGTACTTC
CASSLAGGFSQETQYF
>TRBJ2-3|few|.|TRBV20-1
TGCAGTGCTAGATGGGATAGGAGCACAGATACGCAGTATTTT
CSARWDRSTDTQYF
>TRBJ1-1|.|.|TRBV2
TGTGCCAGCTCCCGAGGGACCGAGAACACTGAAGCTTTCTTT
CASSRGTENTEAFF
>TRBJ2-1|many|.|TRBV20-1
TGCAGTGCCCCCATCTACAATGAGCAGTTCTTC
CSAPIYNEQFF
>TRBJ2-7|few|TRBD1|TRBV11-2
TGTGCCAGCAGCTTAGACGGGACAGCTGTTTACGAGCAGTACTTC
CASSLDGTAVYEQYF
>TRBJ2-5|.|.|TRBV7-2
TGTGCCAGCAGCTATGACACGGGGGTAGGGGAGACCCAGTACTTC
CASSYDTGVGETQYF
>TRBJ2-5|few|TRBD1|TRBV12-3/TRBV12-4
TGTGCCAGCAGTCAACCGGGACAGGGGGCGGAGACCCAGTACTTC
CASSQPGQGAETQYF
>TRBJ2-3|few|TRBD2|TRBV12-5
TGTGCTAGTGGTTTGGCAACTAGCGGGGGGCTGAGCACAGATACGCAGTATTTT
CASGLATSGGLSTDTQYF
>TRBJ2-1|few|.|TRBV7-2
TGTGCCAGCAGCTTAGTCCCCTTGGTGGGAGAGCAGTTCTTC
CASSLVPLVGEQFF
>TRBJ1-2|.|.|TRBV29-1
TGCAGCGGAGACGCAGGGGACTATGGCTACACCTTC
CSGDAGDYGYTF
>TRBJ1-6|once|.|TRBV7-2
TGTGCCAGCAGCAAAACAGGGTGGTCCTATAATTCACCCCTCCACTTT
CASSKTGWSYNSPLHF
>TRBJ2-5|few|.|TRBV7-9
TGTGCCAGCAGCTTATTAGGGCGTGGTGATTGGCAAGAGACCCAGTACTTC
CASSLLGRGDWQETQYF
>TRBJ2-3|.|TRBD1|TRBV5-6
TGTGCCAGCAGCTTGGGACCGGGACAGGGGGACTCCTATGCTACGCAGTATTTT
CASSLGPGQGDSYATQYF
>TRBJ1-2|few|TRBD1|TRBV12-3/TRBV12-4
TGTGCCAGCAGCCCCGGGACAGTGGCTAACTATGGCTACACCTTC
CASSPGTVANYGYTF
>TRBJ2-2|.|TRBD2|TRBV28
TGTGCCAGCCTTACCGGGACTAGCGGGTGGGGCGCCGGGGAGCTGTTTTTT
CASLTGTSGWGAGELFF
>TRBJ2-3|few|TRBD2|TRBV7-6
TGTGCCAGCAGCCGCAGTACTAGCGGGAACACAGATACGCAGTATTTT
CASSRSTSGNTDTQYF
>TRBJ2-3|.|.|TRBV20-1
TGCAGTGCTAGACCACCCACAGATACGCAGTATTTT
CSARPPTDTQYF
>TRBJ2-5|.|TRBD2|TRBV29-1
TGCAGCGTTGGGACTAGTGGGGTGCAAGAGACCCAGTACTTC
CSVGTSGVQETQYF
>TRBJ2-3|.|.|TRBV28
TGTGCCAGCAGCCCCGTGAAGGCTGGGGATACGCAGTATTTT
CASSPVKAGDTQYF
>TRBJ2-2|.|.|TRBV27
TGTGCCAGCAGCCACAACAGGGCTCTCGTGACCGGGGAGCTGTTTTTT
CASSHNRALVTGELFF
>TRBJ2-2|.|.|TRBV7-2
TGTGCCAGCAGCTTAAGGGCAAACACCGGGGAGCTGTTTTTT
CASSLRANTGELFF
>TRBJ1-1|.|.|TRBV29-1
TGCATAAGGCGGAACACTGAAGCTTTCTTT
CIRRNTEAFF
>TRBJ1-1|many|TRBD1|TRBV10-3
TGTGCCATCACCGGGACAGGGACCACTGAAGCTTTCTTT
CAITGTGTTEAFF
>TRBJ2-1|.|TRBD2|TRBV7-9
TGTGCCAGCAGCTTAGGGACTAGCGACGGACAGTTCTTC
CASSLGTSDGQFF
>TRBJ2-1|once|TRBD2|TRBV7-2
TGTGCCAGCAGCTTAGCATCTAGCGGAGGTTACAATGAGCAGTTCTTC
CASSLASSGGYNEQFF
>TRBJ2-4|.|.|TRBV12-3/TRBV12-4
TGTGCCAGCAGTTTGGACAGTCTAGCCAAAAACATTCAGTACTTC
CASSLDSLAKNIQYF
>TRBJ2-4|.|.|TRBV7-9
TGTGCCAGCAGCGCCGCCCTCCGACAGCGAAACATTCAGTACTTC
CASSAALRQRNIQYF
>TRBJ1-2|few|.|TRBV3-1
TGTGCCAGCAGCCAAGGGGGATTCTATGGCTACACCTTC
CASSQGGFYGYTF
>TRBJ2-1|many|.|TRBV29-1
TGCAGCGCCTTCGGGGGCACCCAGGGGAATGAGCAGTTCTTC
CSAFGGTQGNEQFF
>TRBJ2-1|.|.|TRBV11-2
TGTGCCAGCAGCTTAGACACCTTAGCGGAGCAGTTCTTC
CASSLDTLAEQFF
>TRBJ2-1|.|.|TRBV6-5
TGTGCCAGCCAAGAGGGACTTGAGCAGTTCTTC
CASQEGLEQFF
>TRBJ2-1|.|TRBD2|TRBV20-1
TGCAGTGCTAGAGTATCTAGCGGGTTTTTCTACAATGAGCAGTTCTTC
CSARVSSGFFYNEQFF
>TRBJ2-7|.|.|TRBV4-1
TGCGCCAGCAGCCTCCTCGGGCAGGGGAGCGAGCAGTACTTC
CASSLLGQGSEQYF
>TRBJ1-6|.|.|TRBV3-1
TGTGCCAGCAGTCCCGGACAGAACTATAATTCACCCCTCCACTTT
CASSPGQNYNSPLHF
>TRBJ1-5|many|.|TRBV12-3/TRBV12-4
TGTGCCAGCAGTTTAGGCGCAGGCGGGCAGCCCCAGCATTTT
CASSLGAGGQPQHF
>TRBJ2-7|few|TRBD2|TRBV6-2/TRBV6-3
TGTGCCAGCCTTTCCCCGGGGACTAGCTACGAGCAGTACTTC
CASLSPGTSYEQYF
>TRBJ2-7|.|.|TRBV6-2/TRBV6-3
TGTGCCAGCAGACCGGTGGCGGGGATTACCTACGAGCAGTACTTC
CASRPVAGITYEQYF
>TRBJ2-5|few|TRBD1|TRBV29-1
TGCAGCGCAAAAAAAGGGACAGGAGGCCAAGAGACCCAGTACTTC
CSAKKGTGGQETQYF
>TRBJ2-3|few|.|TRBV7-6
TGTGCCAGCAGCATCGTTTACACAGATACGCAGTATTTT
CASSIVYTDTQYF
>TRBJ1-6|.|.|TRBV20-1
TGCAGTGCTACCCGGGACCTTAATTCGCCCCTCCACTTT
CSATRDLNSPLHF
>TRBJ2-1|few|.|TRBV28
TGTGCCAGCAGACGCCTTTCTGCAGAGCAGTTCTTC
CASRRLSAEQFF
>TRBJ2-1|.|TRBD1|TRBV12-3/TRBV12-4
TGTGCCAGCAGGGAACAGGGGGCCGGGATTCAGCAGTTCTTC
CASREQGAGIQQFF
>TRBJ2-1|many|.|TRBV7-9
TGTGCCAGCAGCTTAGCGGTCAGGGTCTACAATGAGCAGTTCTTC
CASSLAVRVYNEQFF
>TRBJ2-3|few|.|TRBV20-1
TGCAGTGCTGGAACTATCTACACAGATACGCAGTATTTT
CSAGTIYTDTQYF
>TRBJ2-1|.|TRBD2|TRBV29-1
TGCAGCGTTGTCAGCGGGACCACATACAATGAGCAGTTCTTC
CSVVSGTTYNEQFF
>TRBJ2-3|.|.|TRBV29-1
TGCAGCGTTGGAAGGGATGGCACAGATACGCACTATTTT
CSVGRDGTDTHYF
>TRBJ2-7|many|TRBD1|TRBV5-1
TGCGCCAGCAGCTTGACTACAGGGGGCGATCCGTACGAGCAGTACTTC
CASSLTTGGDPYEQYF
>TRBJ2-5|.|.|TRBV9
TGTGCCAGCAGCGTAGCTGGAGGTACAGGGACCCAGTACTTC
CASSVAGGTGTQYF
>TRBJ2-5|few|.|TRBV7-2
TGTGCCAGCACCCCTCAGGGGGGGCTTTATGAGACCCAGTACTTC
CASTPQGGLYETQYF
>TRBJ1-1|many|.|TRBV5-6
TGTGCCAGCAGCCCGTGGGACGGTGAAGCTTTCTTT
CASSPWDGEAFF
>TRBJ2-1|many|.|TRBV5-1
TGCGCCAGCAGCTTGGATGGGGGCAGCTCCTACAATGAGCAGTTCTTC
CASSLDGGSSYNEQFF
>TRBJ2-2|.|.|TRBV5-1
TGCGCCAGCAGCTCTGCAGGCCCCGCCGGGGAGCTGTGTTTT
CASSSAGPAGELCF
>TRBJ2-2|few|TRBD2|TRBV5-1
TGCGCCAGCAGCTTGGTCACTAGCGGGATGAACACCGGGGAGCTGTTTTTT
CASSLVTSGMNTGELFF